Presented here are 18 T cell receptor beta chains from one specimen sequenced in a study of CD8 T cells in ankylosing spondylitis. Study findings and constraints: A TCR beta motif of fewer than 10 highly homologous variants seemed to mark ankylosing spondylitis blood.

These receptors' targets are unknown. One entry per CDR3 protein results from TCRdb running MiXCR on the 5' RACE reads. In the table there are 500,000 or so distinct CDR3 sequences, approximately 5.3% of which are singletons. The sample comprised blood, either unsorted or a sorted T cell fraction (not recorded which). The receptor set was obtained from a male donor with ankylosing spondylitis.

This clonotype has more than one count but fewer than ten. This chain uses TRBV15 with TRBJ2-2; TRBD2 agrees at 7 bases. CDR3 size: 15 residues. V trimming: 6 bases; J trimming: 5 bases; junction bases outside the gene matches: 9. The germline gives CDR1 LNHNV, CDR2 YYDKDF (reference sequence). The CDR3 sequence: CATRSGVKRTGELFF. The CDR3 bases are TGTGCCACCAGAAGCGGGGTCAAAAGGACCGGGGAGCTGTTTTTT.

This clonotype has a count of ten or more. The gene calls are TRBV6-5 and TRBJ2-3; TRBD2 is a possible D gene (5 bases). The V and J ends lost 6 bases and 0 bases respectively, with 16 bases between them. CDR1 MNHEY and CDR2 SVGAGI come from the germline V gene. The CDR3 length is 16 residues. CDR3 amino acids: CASRVTNGFSTDTQYF. DNA of the CDR3: TGTGCCAGCAGAGTGACTAACGGGTTTAGCACAGATACGCAGTATTTT.

The sample holds many counts of this clonotype. The V and J genes are TRBV28 and TRBJ2-4; no clear D gene. The V gene lost 2 bases and the J gene lost 7 bases, with 6 bases spanning the gap. The CDR3 is 12 amino acids. Germline values: CDR1 MDHEN, CDR2 SYDVKM. The CDR3 DNA is TGTGCCAGCAGTTTAGGGCTGAACATTCAGTACTTC. Its translation is CASSLGLNIQYF.

The genes are TRBV30 and TRBJ2-2; 7 bases agree with TRBD1. Trimming cost V 7 bases and J 1 base; bases outside gene matches: 6. From germline, CDR1 is GTSNPN and CDR2 SVGIG (reference sequence). The CDR3 runs 14 residues. The CDR3 DNA sequence: TGTGCCTACCAGGGACAGCAGAACACCGGGGAGCTGTTTTTT. It specifies CAYQGQQNTGELFF.

The sample holds many counts of this clonotype. The CDR3 bases are TGTGCCAGCAGCCGGTCGGGGGGTTGGGAGCAGTACTTC. Its translation is CASSRSGGWEQYF. The chain couples TRBV7-2 to TRBJ2-7; 7 bases fit TRBD2. The trim removed 5 bases at V and 7 bases at J, leaving 8 bases unmatched. CDR1 is SGHTA, CDR2 FQGNSA, per germline. CDR3 length: 13 residues.

The sample holds many counts of this clonotype. V is TRBV7-9 and J is TRBJ2-2; 7 positions match TRBD2. The germline CDR1 and CDR2 sequences are SEHNR and FQNEAQ (reference sequence). V was pared by 5 bases and J by 4 bases, with 7 bases of the junction left unmatched. The CDR3 covers 15 residues. The CDR3 DNA is TGTGCCAGCAGCCACGGGACTATCCTCACCGGGGAGCTGTTTTTT. This translates into CASSHGTILTGELFF.

This clonotype was recorded at least ten times. This chain connects TRBV6-5 to TRBJ1-2; D is undetermined. The V and J ends lost 2 bases and 2 bases respectively, with 12 bases between them. Per germline, CDR1 MNHEY and CDR2 SVGAGI. The CDR3 contains 15 residues. The CDR3 here is CASSYLKSANYGYTF. The CDR3, as DNA: TGTGCCAGCAGTTACCTTAAATCGGCAAACTATGGCTACACCTTC.

This clonotype was seen at least ten times. The chain recombines TRBV10-3 with TRBJ1-1; the D is unclear. Trimming stripped 5 bases from V and 2 bases from J, with 6 bases between. From germline, CDR1 is ENHRY and CDR2 SYGVKD. This CDR3 is built from 12 residues. The CDR3 DNA reads TGTGCCATCAGTTTTAGAAACACTGAAGCTTTCTTT. This codes for CAISFRNTEAFF.

Ten or more counts support this clonotype. The chain joins TRBV20-1 to TRBJ2-1, with TRBD2 matching over 7 bases. V shed 7 bases and J 8 bases; nucleotides not matched to a gene: 14. Germline V gene lookup returns CDR1 DFQATT and CDR2 SNEGSKA (reference sequence). The CDR3 length is 14 residues. CDR3 in amino acids: CSVSVPGGRDEQFF. For the CDR3, the DNA is TGCAGTGTTTCCGTCCCGGGAGGAAGGGATGAGCAGTTCTTC.

This clonotype was detected only a few times. The CDR3 loop reads CSVWGTNYGYTF. The DNA of the CDR3 is TGCAGCGTATGGGGCACCAACTATGGCTACACCTTC. J is TRBJ1-2 and V is TRBV29-1; tentatively, D is TRBD1 (5 bases). CDR1 is SQVTM and CDR2 is ANQGSEA in the germline V gene. V lost 6 bases, J lost 2 bases, and 10 bases lay in between. The CDR3 is 12 amino acids.

This clonotype was found many times. The chain uses TRBV9 and TRBJ2-2, with TRBD1 identical over 9 bases. The CDR3 is made up of 16 amino acids. Trimming at V came to 2 bases and at J to 2 bases, leaving 4 bases not matched to a gene. From germline, CDR1 is SGDLS and CDR2 YYNGEE. CDR3 sequence: CASSVNRGLNTGELFF. The CDR3 DNA reads TGTGCCAGCAGCGTCAACAGGGGGCTAAACACCGGGGAGCTGTTTTTT.

This clonotype was recorded at least ten times. CDR3 bases: TGCGCCAGCCGTGAGGCCCCATACAATGAGCAGTTCTTC. This sequence encodes CASREAPYNEQFF. V and J are TRBV5-1 and TRBJ2-1; the D is unclear. V dropped 7 bases and J dropped 4 bases, with 12 bases sitting between them. The CDR3 consists of 13 residues. The germline V gene has CDR1 SGHRS and CDR2 YFSETQ.

The rearrangement joins TRBV2 to TRBJ2-5; TRBD1 might be the D (5 bases). The V end was cut by 8 bases, the J end by 7 bases, with 14 bases between. Germline-derived CDR1 and CDR2 are SNHLY and FYNNEI. This CDR3 has 12 amino acids. CDR3 protein: CASPGWTGTQYF. The CDR3, as DNA: TGTGCCAGCCCAGGGTGGACCGGGACCCAGTACTTC.

There are many counts of this clonotype. The chain has TRBV12-3 or TRBV12-4 and TRBJ2-2; perhaps TRBD2 as D (6 bases). The CDR3 consists of 14 residues. The V end lost 3 bases, the J end lost 4 bases, and 9 bases lay between the germline ends. CDR3 in amino acids: CASSFMGGTGELFF. The CDR3 DNA reads as TGTGCCAGCAGTTTTATGGGGGGCACCGGGGAGCTGTTTTTT.

In its sample, this clonotype was seen many times. The chain's CDR3 is CASSLALPVVDAFF. The CDR3 nucleotides are TGCGCCAGCAGCTTGGCTCTCCCCGTAGTGGATGCTTTCTTT. This chain connects TRBV5-1 to TRBJ1-1, with D uncertain. The ends were cut back, 0 bases at V and 11 bases at J, with 17 bases in the middle. The germline CDR1 and CDR2 sequences are SGHRS and YFSETQ. This CDR3 has 14 residues.

This clonotype was seen a handful of times. V gene TRBV5-5 combines with J gene TRBJ1-2; 8 nucleotides match TRBD1. Germline lookup yields CDR1 SGHKS and CDR2 YYEKEE (reference sequence). V gave up 4 bases and J gave up 4 bases; unmatched junction bases: 6. This CDR3 region has 14 residues. CDR3 sequence: CASSGTTGAYGYTF. The CDR3 DNA follows: TGTGCCAGCAGCGGGACGACAGGGGCCTATGGCTACACCTTC.

This clonotype was seen many times. The chain is built from TRBV25-1 and TRBJ1-1; the D is unclear. The germline CDR1 and CDR2 sequences are MGHDK and SYGVNS. The CDR3 covers 13 residues. The V end was cut by 4 bases, the J end by 6 bases, with 12 bases between. CDR3 sequence reads: CASSAQRRAEAFF. The CDR3 nucleotides read TGTGCCAGCAGTGCTCAAAGGAGGGCTGAAGCTTTCTTT.

This clonotype was counted only a few times. J is TRBJ2-3 and V is TRBV7-2; D ambiguous. V was trimmed by 3 bases and J by 0 bases, leaving 10 bases between them. Per germline, CDR1 SGHTA and CDR2 FQGNSA. The CDR3 is 15 amino acids. The DNA for the CDR3 is TGTGCCAGCAGCTTTAGTTCTAGGAGCACAGATACGCAGTATTTT. Protein sequence: CASSFSSRSTDTQYF.